The 24 T cell receptor beta chains below all came from one sample that was sequenced in a study of regulatory T cells in long-lasting Graves disease (dated by TCRdb to the early 2020s). Library preparation employed multiplex PCR. The sequencing machine was an Illumina HiSeq 4000. To build TCR beta libraries, CDR3 regions were amplified by Arm-PCR using iRepertoire HTBI primers. TCRdb redid the processing of the public reads, applying fastp at Q25 and MiXCR, and retained in-frame beta chains. Rows with one shared CDR3 protein collapse into an entry with the most common genes and DNA. Within this sample are approximately 390,000 distinct CDR3 sequences, with 15% to 20% of them counted one time only. Jointly, the top ten make up roughly 21% of the sample. Taken with the paper, the label for time point translates to: newly diagnosed GD, antithyroid drugs for less than 3 months. For both TCR sequencing and RNA sequencing, RNA was extracted from PBMCs in TRIzol.

These records were also assigned to another study, of T cells in Graves' hyperthyroidism and ophthalmopathy.

Sequenced material: peripheral blood mononuclear cells (PBMCs), taken at new diagnosis, from a patient treated with antithyroid drugs. These receptors were obtained from a woman aged 18-29 years with Graves disease. Donor details come from another sample of the same person, matched by shared clones.

This clonotype was detected ten times or more. The chain carries TRBV7-2 and TRBJ2-3; the match to TRBD2 covers 14 bases. The germline V gene has CDR1 SGHTA and CDR2 FQGNSA. The CDR3 is 15 residues long. The CDR3 nucleotides read TGTGCGTTTGGTGGGACTAGCGGGAGAACAGATACGCAGTATTTT. It yields the protein CAFGGTSGRTDTQYF.

In its sample, this clonotype was seen a few times. J is TRBJ2-1 and V is TRBV7-6; 8 bases match TRBD1. With V trimmed by 0 bases and J by 7 bases, 8 bases remained unmatched. This CDR3 region has 16 residues. CDR1 SGHVS and CDR2 FNYEAQ come from the germline V gene. The CDR3 coding sequence is TGTGCCAGCAGCTTAGCGCTTGGACAGGGTGGTAATGAGCAGTTCTTC. This gives the protein CASSLALGQGGNEQFF.

Note on this clonotype: A much more abundant neighbour one base away suggests this may be a read error. The conserved final phenylalanine or tryptophan is absent from the CDR3, which likely points to a read error. V gene TRBV6-2 or TRBV6-3 combines with J gene TRBJ1-5; D not certain. This CDR3 region has 13 residues. The V end lost 0 bases, the J end lost 10 bases, and 10 bases lay between the germline ends. Germline values: CDR1 MNHEY, CDR2 SVGEGT. The CDR3 loop is CASSYSARNPQHL. The CDR3 DNA sequence: TGTGCCAGCAGTTACTCAGCACGGAACCCCCAGCATCTT.

A few counts support this clonotype. This chain links TRBV6-1 with TRBJ2-4, with 9 bases that match TRBD2. This CDR3 has 16 amino acids. Trimming removed 7 bases from V and 5 bases from J; junction bases left unmatched: 12. Germline V gene lookup returns CDR1 MNHNS and CDR2 SASEGT. DNA of the CDR3: TGTGCCAGCACCCCCGCCCGGACTAGCGCGCAAAACATTCAGTACTTC. Residues: CASTPARTSAQNIQYF.

A few counts support this clonotype. The chain has TRBV11-2 and TRBJ2-1; no clear D gene. Per the germline V gene, CDR1 is SGHAT and CDR2 is FQNNGV. There are 16 residues in the CDR3. Trimming left V 5 bases short and J 7 bases short, with 21 bases between. The CDR3 region is CASSPPRADRPNEQFF. The CDR3 bases are TGTGCCAGCAGCCCCCCCCGGGCGGACCGACCAAATGAGCAGTTCTTC.

The sample holds many counts of this clonotype. The V and J genes are TRBV29-1 and TRBJ1-1; D is uncertain. V was pared by 3 bases and J by 1 base, with 12 bases between. The germline V gene has CDR1 SQVTM and CDR2 ANQGSEA. CDR3 length: 14 amino acids. The CDR3 region is CSVDNNWGNTEAFF. DNA for the CDR3: TGCAGCGTTGATAATAATTGGGGGAACACTGAAGCTTTCTTT.

This clonotype was counted at least ten times. J is TRBJ2-7 and V is TRBV7-8; D perhaps matches TRBD2 (5 bases). Germline lookup yields CDR1 SGHVS and CDR2 FQNEAQ. Trimming took 0 bases from V and 4 from J, leaving 10 bases between them. The CDR3 covers 14 residues. The CDR3 nucleotides read TGTGCCAGCAGCTTAGCAGCGGACTCGTACGAGCAGTACTTC. Its protein is CASSLAADSYEQYF.

As concerns this clonotype: At one end the junction does not follow the germline gene, possibly because of a read error. The rearrangement uses TRBV24-1 and TRBJ2-5, with D possibly matching TRBD2 (6 bases). This CDR3 is 15 amino acids long. The germline V gene encodes CDR1 KGHDR and CDR2 SFDVKD. The CDR3 region is CATSEGGTLQETQCF. The CDR3 nucleotides read TGTGCCACCAGTGAGGGCGGGACTCTCCAAGAGACCCAGTGCTTC.

This clonotype appeared many times. CDR3 region: CAWSVGGTNYGYTF. The CDR3 DNA reads as TGTGCCTGGAGTGTAGGTGGTACTAACTATGGCTACACCTTC. The chain recombines TRBV30 with TRBJ1-2; D uncertain. Germline V gene sequence: CDR1 GTSNPN, CDR2 SVGIG (reference sequence). Trimming left V 0 bases short and J 0 bases short, with 8 bases between. The CDR3 contains 14 residues.

At least ten counts were recorded for this clonotype. The V gene is TRBV20-1, the J gene TRBJ2-1; the match to TRBD2 covers 9 bases. With V trimmed by 1 base and J by 0 bases, 13 bases remained unmatched. The CDR3 runs to 19 residues. Germline V lookup: CDR1 DFQATT, CDR2 SNEGSKA (reference sequence). Here the CDR3 reads CSARAPVGREGRSYNEQFF. CDR3 nucleotides: TGCAGTGCTAGAGCCCCTGTGGGGCGGGAGGGCCGCTCCTACAATGAGCAGTTCTTC.

This clonotype was detected many times. The chain recombines TRBV24-1 with TRBJ2-1; TRBD1 matches at 10 bases. Trimming at V came to 8 bases and at J to 4 bases, leaving 1 base not matched to a gene. CDR3 length: 13 residues. Germline CDR1 and CDR2: KGHDR and SFDVKD. The CDR3 loop reads CATMGQGYNEQFF. As DNA, the CDR3 is TGTGCCACCATGGGACAGGGGTACAATGAGCAGTTCTTC.

The sample holds a few counts of this clonotype. The chain links TRBV30 to TRBJ2-3, with TRBD2 matching over 7 bases. This CDR3 is built from 12 residues. Trimming removed 4 bases from V and 4 bases from J; junction bases left unmatched: 2. Germline V gene data show CDR1 as GTSNPN and CDR2 as SVGIG (reference sequence). The CDR3 nucleotides are TGTGCCTGGACGGGGGGATCAGATACGCAGTATTTT. Its translation is CAWTGGSDTQYF.

This chain connects TRBV6-2 or TRBV6-3 to TRBJ1-2; no firm D call. There are 14 residues in the CDR3. Germline V gene data show CDR1 as MNHEY and CDR2 as SVGEGT. Trimming took off 6 bases at V and 5 bases at J, with 16 bases between the two ends. The CDR3, as DNA: TGTGCCAGCAGAAGGACGGAATCAAGATATGGCTACACCTTC. The encoded protein is CASRRTESRYGYTF.

This clonotype appeared a few times. V usage is TRBV4-2 and J usage is TRBJ2-2; 9 bases match TRBD1. CDR3 size: 17 residues. Unmatched junction bases numbered 6, after V lost 0 bases and J lost 4 bases. CDR1 LGHNA and CDR2 YNFKEQ come from the germline V gene. CDR3 nucleotide sequence: TGTGCCAGCAGCCAAGATCAGGGGACAGGGCTCACCGGGGAGCTGTTTTTT. It specifies CASSQDQGTGLTGELFF.

About this clonotype itself: A much larger clone lies a single base off, so this may be a read error. CDR3 residues: CAASRMTGNTEAFF. In DNA, the CDR3 is TGTGCCGCCAGCAGAATGACAGGGAACACTGAAGCTTTCTTT. The chain joins TRBV15 to TRBJ1-1; a possible D gene is TRBD1 (6 bases). This CDR3 region has 14 residues. Germline lookup yields CDR1 LNHNV and CDR2 YYDKDF (reference sequence). Full variable domain (outside the CDR3, taken from reference TRBV15 and TRBJ1-1): DAMVIQNPRYQVTQFGKPVTLSCSQTLNHNVMYWYQQKSSQAPKLLFHYYDKDFNNEADTPDNFQSRRPNTSFCFLDIRSPGLGDTAMYLCAASRMTGNTEAFFGQGTRLTVV.

This clonotype came up many times. The chain is built from TRBV3-1 and TRBJ2-3, with 14 nucleotides matching TRBD2. The V gene's germline CDR1 is LGHDT and CDR2 YNNKEL (reference sequence). This CDR3 is 16 amino acids long. V trimming: 4 bases; J trimming: 5 bases; junction bases outside the gene matches: 5. CDR3 DNA: TGTGCCAGCAGCCCCGGGACTAGCGGGAGTTTAGATACGCAGTATTTT. This encodes CASSPGTSGSLDTQYF.

This clonotype showed up many times. V and J are TRBV11-2 and TRBJ1-1, with D hard to call. The CDR3 extends over 16 amino acids. Germline loops: CDR1 SGHAT, CDR2 FQNNGV. Trimming stripped 5 bases from V and 3 bases from J, with 19 bases between. The CDR3 nucleotides are TGTGCCAGCAGCCGAAAGGCGGCCTTATCACACACTGAAGCTTTCTTT. It is translated as CASSRKAALSHTEAFF.

As DNA, the CDR3 is TGCAGTGCCGGGACAGGCGAATATCAGCCCCAGCATTTT. Its translation: CSAGTGEYQPQHF. The J gene is TRBJ1-5, the V gene TRBV20-1; TRBD1 agrees at 8 bases. Per germline, CDR1 DFQATT and CDR2 SNEGSKA (reference sequence). The V segment lost 6 bases and the J segment 5 bases; nucleotides outside the gene matches: 6. The CDR3 contains 13 residues.

This clonotype was detected ten times or more. V and J are TRBV20-1 and TRBJ2-3, with D unclear. The CDR3 is 12 amino acids. Germline values: CDR1 DFQATT, CDR2 SNEGSKA (reference sequence). V dropped 5 bases and J dropped 0 bases, with 6 bases sitting between them. CDR3 amino acids: CSAVSSTDTQYF. For the CDR3, the DNA is TGCAGTGCTGTCAGTAGCACAGATACGCAGTATTTT.

This clonotype was counted ten times or more. CDR3 DNA sequence: TGTGCCAGCAGCTTTCCGCAGGCTTACGAGCAGTACTTC. Its translation is CASSFPQAYEQYF. The rearrangement links TRBV11-2 to TRBJ2-7, with D unclear. The CDR3 has 13 amino acids. The ends were cut back, 3 bases at V and 4 bases at J, with 10 bases in the middle. Germline loops: CDR1 SGHAT, CDR2 FQNNGV.

On this clonotype: A read error may explain this, as a much larger clone is one base away. The rearrangement links TRBV5-1 to TRBJ2-7, with 9 positions matching TRBD2. CDR1 and CDR2 (germline): SGHRS, YFSETQ. The CDR3 runs to 15 residues. As DNA, the CDR3 is TGCGCCAGCAGCTTGGTTGCGGGAGGGGGTTACGAGCAGGACTTC. Its translation is CASSLVAGGGYEQDF. Full variable domain (rest looked up from reference TRBV5-1 and TRBJ2-7): KAGVTQTPRYLIKTRGQQVTLSCSPISGHRSVSWYQQTPGQGLQFLFEYFSETQRNKGNFPGRFSGRQFSNSRSEMNVSTLELGDSALYLCASSLVAGGGYEQDFGPGTRLTVT.

This clonotype turned up a few times. A much larger clone lies a single base off, so this may be a read error. The V call is TRBV30, the J call TRBJ1-1; a weak D match, TRBD1 (5 bases). Germline CDR1 reads GTSNPN; CDR2 reads SVGIG (reference sequence). The CDR3 totals 15 residues. Deletions cut 5 bases from V and 6 bases from J, with 22 bases between. The CDR3 reads CAWLWGGLVGAEAFF. The CDR3 coding sequence is TGTGCCTGGCTCTGGGGGGGACTCGTCGGCGCTGAAGCTTTCTTT.

The chain combines TRBV12-3 or TRBV12-4 with TRBJ2-1; 10 bases line up with TRBD2. The CDR3 is 14 residues long. Unmatched junction bases numbered 8, after V lost 5 bases and J lost 10 bases. The CDR3 nucleotides are TGTGCCAGCAGTATCCGACTAGCGGGCATGGAGCAGTTCTTC. Protein sequence: CASSIRLAGMEQFF.

The chain has TRBV7-9 and TRBJ2-7; the D is unclear. Per the germline V gene, CDR1 is SEHNR and CDR2 is FQNEAQ (reference sequence). V was trimmed by 0 bases and J by 7 bases, leaving 16 bases between them. The CDR3 covers 15 residues. The CDR3 nucleotides read TGTGCCAGCAGCTTAGCGACTCTTAATCCTCGAGAGCAGTACTTC. Amino acid sequence: CASSLATLNPREQYF.